The 20 T cell receptor beta chains given below trace back to one sample, sequenced in a study of breast tumors, draining lymph nodes, adjacent tissues. The lymph nodes were axillary draining lymph nodes from breast cancer patients. TCRdb called the multiplex PCR reads again in MiXCR, with one record for every CDR3 protein. There are around 300,000 distinct CDR3 sequences in the sample; around 30% occur only once, and roughly 1.1% lies in the top ten. The sequenced sample was axillary lymph node tissue. The receptors shown here come from a female donor with breast cancer. Some clones in this sample may be carry-over from other donors' samples.

At least ten counts were recorded for this clonotype. The chain recombines TRBV7-2 with TRBJ2-3; 7 bases match TRBD2. From germline, CDR1 is SGHTA and CDR2 FQGNSA. The ends lost 5 bases at V and 0 bases at J; junction bases unmatched: 8. This CDR3 region has 16 residues. The CDR3, as DNA: TGTGCCAGCAGCCGGAGCGGGATCCCCAGCACAGATACGCAGTATTTT. Amino acid sequence: CASSRSGIPSTDTQYF. The full variable domain, rest sourced from reference TRBV7-2 and TRBJ2-3, is GAGVSQSPSNKVTEKGKDVELRCDPISGHTALYWYRQSLGQGLEFLIYFQGNSAPDKSGLPSDRFSAERTGGSVSTLTIQRTQQEDSAVYLCASSRSGIPSTDTQYFGPGTRLTVL.

This clonotype appeared many times. The chain couples TRBV6-6 to TRBJ2-7, with D possibly TRBD2 on 5 matching bases. Germline loops: CDR1 MNHNY, CDR2 SVGAGI (reference sequence). The CDR3 length is 13 residues. Trimming cost V 6 bases and J 2 bases, with 11 bases left between them. DNA of the CDR3: TGTGCCAGCAGGGTCGGGGTGACCTACGAGCAGTACTTC. Its translation: CASRVGVTYEQYF.

This clonotype was seen many times. The V gene is TRBV20-1, the J gene TRBJ2-7, with D perhaps matching TRBD2 (8 bases). Trimming pared 6 bases from V and 4 bases from J, leaving 19 bases between. Germline V gene sequence: CDR1 DFQATT, CDR2 SNEGSKA (reference sequence). This CDR3 is built from 14 residues. The CDR3 bases are TGCAGTGCGAGGGGGCCTAGCGGGCATTACGAGCAGTACTTC. The encoded protein is CSARGPSGHYEQYF.

This clonotype has a count of ten or more. The rearrangement uses TRBV20-1 and TRBJ2-1, with D possibly TRBD2 on 6 matching bases. The CDR3 is 11 amino acids. V was trimmed by 3 bases and J by 15 bases, leaving 15 bases between them. Germline V gene lookup returns CDR1 DFQATT and CDR2 SNEGSKA (reference sequence). The CDR3, as DNA: TGCAGTGCTAGGGTGTGGGAGGTCGTGTTCTTC. It is translated as CSARVWEVVFF.

The chain links TRBV11-2 to TRBJ2-3; 8 bases map to TRBD2. Looked up from germline, CDR1 is SGHAT and CDR2 is FQNNGV. V lost 6 bases to trimming and J lost 0 bases; unmatched junction nucleotides: 8. The CDR3 spans 16 residues. Here the CDR3 reads CASRTAGALSTDTQYF. Here the CDR3 DNA reads TGTGCCAGCAGGACAGCGGGGGCTCTTAGCACAGATACGCAGTATTTT.

V and J are TRBV10-3 and TRBJ1-5; D is uncertain. V was shortened by 3 bases and J by 14 bases, with 14 bases between the two germline ends. CDR3 length: 12 residues. Germline assignment: CDR1 ENHRY and CDR2 SYGVKD. The CDR3, as DNA: TGTGCCATCAGTGACGGGAGCAACTACGAGCATTTT. Translated, it gives CAISDGSNYEHF.

Many counts were recorded for this clonotype. This rearrangement joins TRBV3-1 to TRBJ2-5; D perhaps matches TRBD2 (6 bases). The CDR3 sequence is 16 residues long. CDR1 is LGHDT, CDR2 YNNKEL, per germline (reference sequence). V lost 3 bases and J lost 0, with 14 bases in between. The CDR3 coding sequence is TGTGCCAGCAGCCACCTCGGACTACCCAACCAAGAGACCCAGTACTTC. Protein product: CASSHLGLPNQETQYF.

Comment on this clonotype: A much larger clone is a single base away; this may be a read error. J is TRBJ2-6 and V is TRBV6-1; TRBD1 agrees at 10 bases. Germline-derived CDR1 and CDR2 are MNHNS and SASEGT. The CDR3 contains 17 residues. CDR3 protein: CAGSDPGQGSGANVLTF. CDR3 coding DNA: TGTGCCGGCAGTGATCCGGGACAGGGGTCTGGGGCCAACGTCCTGACTTTC.

In its sample, this clonotype was seen many times. The CDR3 sequence is CATSGAGDTDTQYF. The CDR3 nucleotides read TGTGCCACCTCGGGGGCGGGTGACACAGATACGCAGTATTTT. The rearrangement links TRBV9 to TRBJ2-3; either TRBD1 or TRBD2 may fit D (6 bases each). Per germline, CDR1 SGDLS and CDR2 YYNGEE. The length of the CDR3 is 14 residues. The V end was cut by 9 bases, the J end by 2 bases, with 16 bases between.

About this clonotype itself: Being one base from a much bigger clone, this may be a read error. The V and J genes are TRBV6-5 and TRBJ2-1, with D possibly TRBD1 on 6 matching bases. This CDR3 region has 14 residues. The germline V gene encodes CDR1 MNHEY and CDR2 SVGAGI. The CDR3 sequence: CASSSQYREGERFF. For the CDR3, the DNA is TGTGCCAGCAGTTCACAATACAGGGAAGGCGAGCGGTTCTTC.

The chain carries TRBV20-1 and TRBJ2-7, with 9 nucleotides matching TRBD2. Per germline, CDR1 DFQATT and CDR2 SNEGSKA (reference sequence). Trimming at V came to 3 bases and at J to 3 bases, leaving 0 bases not matched to a gene. The CDR3 loop spans 12 amino acids. The CDR3 loop is CSASSGSYEQYF. The CDR3 region has the DNA TGCAGTGCTAGTAGCGGGAGCTACGAGCAGTACTTC.

This clonotype was seen only a few times. The chain uses TRBV18 and TRBJ2-7; D remains unclear. The length of the CDR3 is 14 residues. CDR1 KGHSH and CDR2 LQKENI come from the germline V gene. V lost 3 bases and J lost 7, with 16 bases in between. Here the CDR3 reads CASSPTRWKEEQYF. The CDR3, as DNA: TGTGCCAGCTCACCCACACGGTGGAAGGAAGAGCAGTACTTC.

This sequence joins TRBV9 and TRBJ2-5; maybe TRBD2 (6 bases). Germline V gene data show CDR1 as SGDLS and CDR2 as YYNGEE. V lost 0 bases and J lost 4, with 7 bases in between. The CDR3 spans 13 residues. CDR3 nucleotides: TGTGCCAGCAGCGTAGGCGGGATAGAGACCCAGTACTTC. This translates into CASSVGGIETQYF.

There are many counts of this clonotype. The V gene is TRBV19, the J gene TRBJ1-4, with 11 bases that match TRBD1. V dropped 3 bases and J dropped 10; count of bases not matched to a gene: 10. Germline CDR1 is LNHDA and CDR2 is SQIVND (reference sequence). The CDR3 extends over 16 amino acids. CDR3 protein: CASSMGQGQGVGKLFF. The CDR3 DNA reads as TGTGCCAGTAGTATGGGGCAGGGACAGGGGGTTGGAAAACTGTTTTTT.

To note about this clonotype: Possible read error: a much larger clone is one base away. The V call is TRBV5-1, the J call TRBJ2-5; D possibly corresponds to TRBD1 (5 bases). In germline, CDR1 is SGHRS, CDR2 YFSETQ. CDR3 size: 14 residues. CDR3 amino acids: CASSLFRAQDTQYF. In DNA form, the CDR3 reads TGCGCCAGCAGCTTGTTCAGGGCCCAAGACACCCAGTACTTC. Full variable domain (remainder filled in from reference TRBV5-1 and TRBJ2-5): KAGVTQTPRYLIKTRGQQVTLSCSPISGHRSVSWYQQTPGQGLQFLFEYFSETQRNKGNFPGRFSGRQFSNSRSEMNVSTLELGDSALYLCASSLFRAQDTQYFGPGTRLLVL.

Comment on this clonotype: Mismatch with germline at one junction end may stem from a read error. The gene calls are TRBV7-3 and TRBJ2-3; 13 bases map to TRBD2. The CDR3 length is 9 residues. CDR1 and CDR2 from the germline V gene are SGHTA and FQGTGA. CDR3 coding DNA: TGTGCCAGCGGACTAGCGGGAGATTTT. Its translation: CASGLAGDF.

This clonotype was counted at least ten times. The V and J genes are TRBV4-1 and TRBJ2-7; perhaps TRBD2 as D (5 bases). V was cut by 0 bases and J by 9 bases, with 18 bases left in between. CDR3 length equals 15 residues. Per germline, CDR1 MGHRA and CDR2 YSYEKL. CDR3 DNA sequence: TGCGCCAGCAGCCAAGACAGCGGAGGCTCTTTAGGGCAGTACTTC. Amino acids: CASSQDSGGSLGQYF.

The rearrangement joins TRBV6-6 to TRBJ2-5, with D possibly matching TRBD1 (7 bases). The germline CDR1 and CDR2 sequences are MNHNY and SVGAGI (reference sequence). This CDR3 is built from 12 residues. The V gene lost 6 bases and the J gene lost 9 bases, with 14 bases spanning the gap. CDR3: CASSRGRTAQYF. CDR3 sequence (DNA): TGTGCCAGCAGCAGGGGGAGGACGGCCCAGTACTTC.

CDR3 sequence (DNA): TGTGCCAGCAGTTTTCTTAGCGGGGCGGATACGCAGTATTTT. This codes for CASSFLSGADTQYF. The V gene is TRBV28, the J gene TRBJ2-3, with 8 nucleotides matching TRBD2. CDR1 is MDHEN and CDR2 is SYDVKM in the germline V gene. CDR3 length: 14 amino acids. Trimming cost V 3 bases and J 6 bases; bases outside gene matches: 5.

This clonotype was detected ten times or more. The V call is TRBV11-3, the J call TRBJ2-7, with D perhaps matching TRBD1 (7 bases). The V gene's germline CDR1 is SGHNT and CDR2 YENEEA. There are 13 residues in the CDR3. Between the trimmed V and J ends, which lost 7 bases and 3 bases, there was a span of 13 bases. The CDR3 coding sequence is TGTGCCAGCACCGGGGGACAGAACTACGAGCAGTACTTC. It translates to CASTGGQNYEQYF.